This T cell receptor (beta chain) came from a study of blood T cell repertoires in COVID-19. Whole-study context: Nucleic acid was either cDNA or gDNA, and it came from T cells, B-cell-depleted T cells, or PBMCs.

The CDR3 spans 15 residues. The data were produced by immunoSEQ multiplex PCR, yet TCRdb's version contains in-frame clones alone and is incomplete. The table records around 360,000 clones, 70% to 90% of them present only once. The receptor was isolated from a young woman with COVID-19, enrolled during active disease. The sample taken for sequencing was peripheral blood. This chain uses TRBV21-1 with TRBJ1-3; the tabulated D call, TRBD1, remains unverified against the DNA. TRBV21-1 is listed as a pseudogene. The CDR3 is CASSEGRGSGNTIYF. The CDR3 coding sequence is TGTGCCAGCAGCGAGGGCAGGGGCTCTGGAAACACCATATATTTT.